The present T cell receptor beta chain was sequenced within a study of blood T cell repertoires in COVID-19. As for the study in general: The United States, Italy and Spain supplied acute and convalescent COVID-19 samples. The cDNA or gDNA used as material had been derived from T cells, B-cell-depleted T cells, or PBMCs.

Source study methods: Amplification of reference gene primers was used by the study to estimate nucleated cell counts. TCRdb keeps only in-frame clones here, not all; method: immunoSEQ multiplex PCR. The V and J calls and clone size are taken from that table; D and trimming were inferred from the DNA. Of 350,000 to 450,000 clones in the sample, 75% to 90% were seen once. Trimming at V came to 0 bases and at J to 6 bases, leaving 10 bases not matched to a gene. CDR3 length equals 17 residues. Germline-derived CDR1 and CDR2 are LGHNT and FRNRAP. Seattle's cohort entered during active infection and was followed longitudinally.

The chain links TRBV12-5 to TRBJ2-1, with 8 bases fitting TRBD2. The sequenced sample consisted of peripheral blood. The source is a woman aged 60-75 years with COVID-19, enrolled during active disease. CDR3: CASGLVLGGGPGNEQFF. The CDR3 DNA sequence: TGTGCTAGTGGTTTGGTACTAGGCGGGGGGCCCGGCAATGAGCAGTTCTTC.